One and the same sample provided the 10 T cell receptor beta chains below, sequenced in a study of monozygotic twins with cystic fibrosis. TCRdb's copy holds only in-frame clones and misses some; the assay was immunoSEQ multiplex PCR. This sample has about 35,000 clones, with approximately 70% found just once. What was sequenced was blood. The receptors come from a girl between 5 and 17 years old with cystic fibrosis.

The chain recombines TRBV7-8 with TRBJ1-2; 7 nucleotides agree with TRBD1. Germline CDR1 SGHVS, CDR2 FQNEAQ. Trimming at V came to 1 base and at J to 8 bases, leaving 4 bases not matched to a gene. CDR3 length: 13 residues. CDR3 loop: CASSLEGARGYTF. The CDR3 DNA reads TGTGCCAGCAGCTTAGAGGGGGCGCGCGGCTACACCTTC.

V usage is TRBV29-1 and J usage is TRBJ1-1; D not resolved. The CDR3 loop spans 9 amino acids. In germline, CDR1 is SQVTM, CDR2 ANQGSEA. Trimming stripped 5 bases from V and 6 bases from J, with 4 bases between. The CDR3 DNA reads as TGCAGCGTTCTCCCTGAAGCTTTCTTT. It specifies CSVLPEAFF.

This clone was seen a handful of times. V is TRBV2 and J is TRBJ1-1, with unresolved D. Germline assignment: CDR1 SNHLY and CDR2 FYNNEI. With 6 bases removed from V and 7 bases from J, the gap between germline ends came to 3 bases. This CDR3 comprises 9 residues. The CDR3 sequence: CASRHEAFF. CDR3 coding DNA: TGTGCCAGCAGACATGAAGCTTTCTTT.

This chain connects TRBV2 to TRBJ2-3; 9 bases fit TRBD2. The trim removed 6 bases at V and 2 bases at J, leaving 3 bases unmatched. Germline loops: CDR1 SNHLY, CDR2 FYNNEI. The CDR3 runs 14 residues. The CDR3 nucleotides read TGTGCCAGCAGGACTAGCGGCTTCACAGATACGCAGTATTTT. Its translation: CASRTSGFTDTQYF.

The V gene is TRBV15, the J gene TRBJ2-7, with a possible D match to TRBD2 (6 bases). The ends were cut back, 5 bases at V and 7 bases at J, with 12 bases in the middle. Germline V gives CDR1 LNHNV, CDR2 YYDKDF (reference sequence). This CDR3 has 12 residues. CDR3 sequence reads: CATSPGEEEQYF. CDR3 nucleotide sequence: TGTGCCACCAGCCCGGGAGAGGAAGAGCAGTACTTC.

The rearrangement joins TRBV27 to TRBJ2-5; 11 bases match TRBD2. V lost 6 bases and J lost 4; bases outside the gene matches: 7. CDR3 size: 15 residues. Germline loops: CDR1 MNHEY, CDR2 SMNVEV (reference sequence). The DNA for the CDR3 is TGTGCCAGCAGCCTACTAGCGGGAGCGGGAGAGACCCAGTACTTC. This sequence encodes CASSLLAGAGETQYF.

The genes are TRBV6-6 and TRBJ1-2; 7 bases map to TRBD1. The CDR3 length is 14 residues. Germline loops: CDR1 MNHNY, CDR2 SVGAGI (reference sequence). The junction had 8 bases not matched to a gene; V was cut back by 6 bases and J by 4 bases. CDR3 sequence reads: CASSDDRAPYGYTF. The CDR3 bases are TGTGCCAGCAGCGACGACAGGGCCCCCTATGGCTACACCTTC.

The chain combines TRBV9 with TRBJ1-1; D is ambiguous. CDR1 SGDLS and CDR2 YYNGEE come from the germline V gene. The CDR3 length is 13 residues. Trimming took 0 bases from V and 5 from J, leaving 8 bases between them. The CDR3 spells CASSVDAGTEAFF. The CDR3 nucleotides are TGTGCCAGCAGCGTAGATGCAGGAACTGAAGCTTTCTTT.

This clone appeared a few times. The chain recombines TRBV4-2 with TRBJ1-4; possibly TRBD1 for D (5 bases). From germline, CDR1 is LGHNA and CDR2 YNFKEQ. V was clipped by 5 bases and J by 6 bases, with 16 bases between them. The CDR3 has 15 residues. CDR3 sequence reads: CASSEGTNYDEKLFF. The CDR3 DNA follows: TGTGCCAGCAGCGAAGGGACGAATTATGATGAAAAACTGTTTTTT.

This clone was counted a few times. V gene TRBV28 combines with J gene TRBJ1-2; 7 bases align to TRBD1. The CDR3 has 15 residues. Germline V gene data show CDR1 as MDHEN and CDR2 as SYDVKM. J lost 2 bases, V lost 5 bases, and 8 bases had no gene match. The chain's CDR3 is CASSPPGTANYGYTF. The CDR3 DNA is TGTGCCAGCAGTCCTCCTGGGACAGCAAACTATGGCTACACCTTC.